The clone carrying this T cell receptor beta chain has only one observation. Antigen specificity is unknown. These data come from a study of shared clonotypes between healthy human individuals. Overall study context: The study enrolled two women and three men aged 18 to 49. Findings and limits, study-wide: Sharing across four donors was highest in naive CD4 (approximately 5%) and lowest in memory CD8 (approximately 0.4%).

Assay used: immunoSEQ multiplex PCR; TCRdb lists only in-frame clones, some missing. The data hold 85,000 to 100,000 clones, with approximately 63% observed a single time. This CDR3 spans 15 amino acids. V was pared by 2 bases and J by 1 base, with 3 bases of the junction left unmatched. The germline V gene encodes CDR1 MDHEN and CDR2 SYDVKM. The sample consisted of memory CD8+ T cells sorted from blood. The subset denotes: CD45RO+ cells pooled with CCR7-negative TemRA cells. The chain uses TRBV28 and TRBJ2-3; 7 bases are shared with TRBD1. This TCR was recovered from a man aged 25 to 40 in good health. The CDR3 bases are TGTGCCAGCAGTTTAGTCCAGGGGGGCACAGATACGCAGTATTTT. It yields the protein CASSLVQGGTDTQYF.